These 18 T cell receptor beta chains came from one sample sequenced in a study of T cell repertoires in cytomegalovirus infection. For these TCRs, the target antigens are not known. TCRdb called the reads again in MiXCR, with one record for every CDR3 protein. The profile shows fewer than 1,000,000 distinct CDR3 sequences, approximately 32% of them singletons. Source: cultured CD8+ T cells from PBMCs, taken from culture after CMV antigen stimulation. The receptor source for this set is a human donor in good health (CMV status not recorded). Some clones in this sample may be carry-over from other donors' samples.

CDR3 protein: CSVDGGGVDTQYF. In nucleotides, the CDR3 is TGCAGCGTTGATGGTGGGGGTGTAGATACGCAGTATTTT. The chain employs TRBV29-1 and TRBJ2-3; possibly TRBD1 or TRBD2 for D (5 bases each). This CDR3 is 13 amino acids long. The germline V and J ends were trimmed by 3 bases and 5 bases, with 12 bases remaining between them. Germline V gene sequence: CDR1 SQVTM, CDR2 ANQGSEA.

This chain connects TRBV5-4 to TRBJ2-3; D could derive from TRBD1 or TRBD2 (5 bases each). V lost 7 bases and J lost 6, with 18 bases in between. Germline V gene sequence: CDR1 SGHNT, CDR2 YYREEE (reference sequence). This CDR3 has 14 amino acids. CDR3 DNA sequence: TGTGCCAGCTCTTCACCTAGGGGACGGGATACGCAGTATTTT. Its translation is CASSSPRGRDTQYF.

The chain carries TRBV7-6 and TRBJ2-1; D is unclear. Per germline, CDR1 SGHVS and CDR2 FNYEAQ. The CDR3 is 16 amino acids. Trimming shortened V by 5 bases and J by 6 bases, and 20 bases separated the two germline ends. The CDR3 coding sequence is TGTGCCAGCAGCAGCTTAGTAGGCAGTGGGGTCAATGAGCAGTTCTTC. Protein: CASSSLVGSGVNEQFF.

The chain recombines TRBV6-5 with TRBJ1-2; weak D call: TRBD1 (6 bases). Germline-derived CDR1 and CDR2 are MNHEY and SVGAGI. Trimming stripped 5 bases from V and 2 bases from J, with 12 bases between. This CDR3 comprises 14 residues. The CDR3 here is CASSRSQGNYGYTF. The CDR3 region has the DNA TGTGCCAGCAGTAGATCACAGGGAAACTATGGCTACACCTTC.

This clonotype was counted only a few times. This chain connects TRBV5-1 to TRBJ1-3; TRBD1 is a possible D gene (5 bases). This CDR3 has 15 residues. Germline V lookup: CDR1 SGHRS, CDR2 YFSETQ. V dropped 4 bases and J dropped 6 bases, with 17 bases sitting between them. CDR3 DNA sequence: TGCGCCAGCAGCCCGCCCCGGGACTACCTAAACACCATATATTTT. Translated, it gives CASSPPRDYLNTIYF.

This rearrangement joins TRBV27 to TRBJ2-7; no clear D. The germline V and J ends were trimmed by 0 bases and 2 bases, with 8 bases remaining between them. The germline CDR1 and CDR2 sequences are MNHEY and SMNVEV (reference sequence). There are 14 residues in the CDR3. The CDR3 sequence: CASSLSEGPYEQYF. The CDR3 coding sequence is TGTGCCAGCAGTTTATCGGAAGGCCCCTACGAGCAGTACTTC.

In regard to this clonotype: Compared with germline, one end of the junction differs, possibly owing to a read error. This chain joins TRBV7-9 and TRBJ2-6; a weak D match, TRBD1 (5 bases). The CDR3 consists of 15 residues. Looked up from germline, CDR1 is SEHNR and CDR2 is FQNEAQ (reference sequence). The CDR3 nucleotides read TGTGCCAGCAGCTCATGGGTAACTGGGGCCGACGTCCTGACTTTC. Its translation is CASSSWVTGADVLTF.

The chain uses TRBV9 and TRBJ2-6; D is unclear. The CDR3 runs 10 residues. Trimming pared 3 bases from V and 15 bases from J, leaving 7 bases between. Germline values: CDR1 SGDLS, CDR2 YYNGEE. CDR3 loop: CASSGKALTF. CDR3 in DNA: TGTGCCAGCAGCGGCAAGGCCCTGACTTTC.

This clonotype was seen more than once but under ten times. The V and J genes are TRBV6-1 and TRBJ2-7; 10 positions agree with TRBD2. Per the germline V gene, CDR1 is MNHNS and CDR2 is SASEGT. V dropped 2 bases and J dropped 2; count of bases not matched to a gene: 3. This CDR3 is built from 15 residues. The CDR3 spells CASSEQTSGAYEQYF. CDR3 nucleotide sequence: TGTGCCAGCAGTGAACAAACTAGCGGGGCCTACGAGCAGTACTTC.

The sample holds a few counts of this clonotype. This chain links TRBV4-1 with TRBJ1-6; possible D gene TRBD1, 5 bases. Germline CDR1 is MGHRA and CDR2 is YSYEKL. The CDR3 sequence is 18 residues long. Trimming removed 0 bases from V and 6 bases from J, with 18 bases in between. Written as DNA, the CDR3 is TGCGCCAGCAGCCAAGATGGGCCCCGGGCAGGGATTAATTCACCCCTCCACTTT. Residues: CASSQDGPRAGINSPLHF.

The genes are TRBV27 and TRBJ2-7; TRBD1 matches at 7 bases. From germline, CDR1 is MNHEY and CDR2 SMNVEV (reference sequence). The length of the CDR3 is 14 residues. V dropped 6 bases and J dropped 2; count of bases not matched to a gene: 7. Written as DNA, the CDR3 is TGTGCCAGCAGGTACAGGGGTATCACCTACGAGCAGTACTTC. It yields the protein CASRYRGITYEQYF.

This clonotype was counted only a few times. The chain recombines TRBV24-1 with TRBJ2-1; 14 positions match TRBD2. The length of the CDR3 is 14 residues. CDR1 is KGHDR, CDR2 SFDVKD, per germline. J was trimmed by 5 bases and V by 7 bases; bases with no gene match: 0. The CDR3 DNA reads as TGTGCCACCAGGGGACTAGCGGGGGACAATGAGCAGTTCTTC. This sequence encodes CATRGLAGDNEQFF.

Details on this clonotype: A much larger clone differs by one base, so this may be a read error. The genes are TRBV7-2 and TRBJ2-7; a possible D gene is TRBD2 (7 bases). Looked up from germline, CDR1 is SGHTA and CDR2 is FQGNSA. Between the trimmed V and J ends, which lost 2 bases and 6 bases, there was a span of 20 bases. The CDR3 is 16 amino acids. CDR3 in DNA: TGTGCCAGCAGCTTACACCCGACTAGGGGGGGGGGCGAGCAGTACTTC. Protein sequence: CASSLHPTRGGGEQYF.

This clonotype was seen more than once but under ten times. The chain links TRBV5-6 to TRBJ1-2; D gene ambiguous. Between the trimmed V and J ends, which lost 1 base and 8 bases, there was a span of 21 bases. The length of the CDR3 is 16 residues. The germline V gene has CDR1 SGHDT and CDR2 YYEEEE. The CDR3 reads CASSLRSETASAGYTF. The DNA of the CDR3 is TGTGCCAGCAGCTTGAGGAGTGAGACCGCATCCGCCGGCTACACCTTC.

This clonotype was observed once. The chain carries TRBV27 and TRBJ1-1; the D gene is possibly TRBD1 (6 bases). The V gene lost 6 bases and the J gene lost 1 base, with 15 bases spanning the gap. Germline-derived CDR1 and CDR2 are MNHEY and SMNVEV (reference sequence). This CDR3 region has 15 residues. The CDR3 nucleotides read TGTGCCAGCAGAGTTAGGAAGACAGGGAACACTGAAGCTTTCTTT. Residues: CASRVRKTGNTEAFF.

The table lists this clonotype with a few counts. V and J are TRBV6-1 and TRBJ2-7; TRBD1 matches at 9 bases. V dropped 6 bases and J dropped 3; count of bases not matched to a gene: 3. Germline V gene lookup returns CDR1 MNHNS and CDR2 SASEGT. The CDR3 is 13 residues long. The CDR3 DNA reads as TGTGCCAGCAGGGACAGGGGAGACTACGAGCAGTACGTC. It yields the protein CASRDRGDYEQYV.

CDR3 DNA: TGCAGCGTTGAAGGGTACCATGGCTACACCTTC. Amino acid sequence: CSVEGYHGYTF. J is TRBJ1-2 and V is TRBV29-1; D is ambiguous. Germline V gene data show CDR1 as SQVTM and CDR2 as ANQGSEA. The CDR3 contains 11 residues. Trimming took off 1 base at V and 6 bases at J, with 6 bases between the two ends.

The V gene is TRBV19, the J gene TRBJ2-6, with D possibly matching TRBD1 (6 bases). Germline CDR1 and CDR2: LNHDA and SQIVND (reference sequence). CDR3 length: 15 amino acids. The V end lost 2 bases, the J end lost 4 bases, and 9 bases lay between the germline ends. The chain's CDR3 is CASSITGTGANVLTF. CDR3 coding DNA: TGTGCCAGTAGTATAACAGGGACCGGGGCCAACGTCCTGACTTTC.